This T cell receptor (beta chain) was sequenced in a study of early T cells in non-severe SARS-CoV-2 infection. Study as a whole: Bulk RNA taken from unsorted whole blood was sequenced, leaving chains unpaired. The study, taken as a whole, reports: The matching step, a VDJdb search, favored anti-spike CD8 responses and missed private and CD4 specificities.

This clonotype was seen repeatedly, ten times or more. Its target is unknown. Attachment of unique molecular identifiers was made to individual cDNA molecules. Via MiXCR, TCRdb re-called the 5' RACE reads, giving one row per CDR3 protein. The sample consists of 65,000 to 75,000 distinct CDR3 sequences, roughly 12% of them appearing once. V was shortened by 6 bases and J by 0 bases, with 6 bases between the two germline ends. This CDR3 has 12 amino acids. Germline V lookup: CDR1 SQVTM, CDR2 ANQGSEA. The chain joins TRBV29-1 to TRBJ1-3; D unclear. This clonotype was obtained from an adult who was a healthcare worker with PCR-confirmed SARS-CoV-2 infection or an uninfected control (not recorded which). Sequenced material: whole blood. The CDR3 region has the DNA TGCAGCGTACTGAGCTCTGGAAACACCATATATTTT. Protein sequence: CSVLSSGNTIYF.